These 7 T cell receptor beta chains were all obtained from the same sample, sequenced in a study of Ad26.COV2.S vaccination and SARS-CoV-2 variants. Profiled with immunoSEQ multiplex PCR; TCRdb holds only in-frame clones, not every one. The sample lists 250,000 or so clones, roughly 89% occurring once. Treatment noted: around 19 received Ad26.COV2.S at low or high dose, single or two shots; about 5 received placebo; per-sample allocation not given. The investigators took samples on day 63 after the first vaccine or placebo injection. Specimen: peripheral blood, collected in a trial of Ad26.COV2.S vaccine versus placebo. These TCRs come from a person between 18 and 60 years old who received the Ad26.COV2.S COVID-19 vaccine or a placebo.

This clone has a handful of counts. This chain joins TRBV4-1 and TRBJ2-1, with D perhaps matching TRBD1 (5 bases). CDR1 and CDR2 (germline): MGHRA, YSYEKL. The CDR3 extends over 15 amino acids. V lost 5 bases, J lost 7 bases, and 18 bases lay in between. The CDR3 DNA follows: TGCGCCAGCAGCATGGCGGACACCTCCGTGAATGAGCAGTTCTTC. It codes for CASSMADTSVNEQFF.

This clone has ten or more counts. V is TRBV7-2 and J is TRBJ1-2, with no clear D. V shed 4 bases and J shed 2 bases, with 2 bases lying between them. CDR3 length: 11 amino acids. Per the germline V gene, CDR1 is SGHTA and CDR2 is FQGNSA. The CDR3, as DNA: TGTGCCAGCAGCTCAAACTATGGCTACACCTTC. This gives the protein CASSSNYGYTF.

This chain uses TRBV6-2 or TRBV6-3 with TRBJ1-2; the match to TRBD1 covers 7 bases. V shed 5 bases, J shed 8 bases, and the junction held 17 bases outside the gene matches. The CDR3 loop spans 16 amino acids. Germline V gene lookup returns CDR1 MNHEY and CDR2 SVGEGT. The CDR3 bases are TGTGCCAGCAGTCGGCCCCGACAGGGCTGGGGAGGAGGCTACACCTTC. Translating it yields CASSRPRQGWGGGYTF.

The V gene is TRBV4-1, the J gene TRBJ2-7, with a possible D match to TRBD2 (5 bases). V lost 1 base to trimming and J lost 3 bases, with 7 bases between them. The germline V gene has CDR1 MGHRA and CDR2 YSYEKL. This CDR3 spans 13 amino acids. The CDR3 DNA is TGCGCCAGCAGCCAAGCGGCGGGCTACGAGCAGTACTTC. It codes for CASSQAAGYEQYF.

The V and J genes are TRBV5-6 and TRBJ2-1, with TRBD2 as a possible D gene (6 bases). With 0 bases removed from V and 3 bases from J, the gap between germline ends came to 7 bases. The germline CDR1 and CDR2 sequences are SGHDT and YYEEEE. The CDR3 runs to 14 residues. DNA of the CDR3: TGTGCCAGCAGCTTGGGACTAGTCTACAATGAGCAGTTCTTC. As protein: CASSLGLVYNEQFF.

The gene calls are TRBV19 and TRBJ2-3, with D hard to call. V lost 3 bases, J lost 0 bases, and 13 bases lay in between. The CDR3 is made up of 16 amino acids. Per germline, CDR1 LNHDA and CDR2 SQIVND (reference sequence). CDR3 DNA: TGTGCCAGTAGTATCGGGCTAGGATCTAGCACAGATACGCAGTATTTT. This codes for CASSIGLGSSTDTQYF.

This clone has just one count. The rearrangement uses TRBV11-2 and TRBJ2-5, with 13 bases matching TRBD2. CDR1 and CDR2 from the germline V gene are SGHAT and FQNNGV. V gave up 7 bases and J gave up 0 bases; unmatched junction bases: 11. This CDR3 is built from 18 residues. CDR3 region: CASNPWKTSGRYQETQYF. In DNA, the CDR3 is TGTGCCAGCAACCCTTGGAAGACTAGCGGGAGGTACCAAGAGACCCAGTACTTC. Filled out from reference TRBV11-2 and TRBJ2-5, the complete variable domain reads EAGVAQSPRYKIIEKRQSVAFWCNPISGHATLYWYQQILGQGPKLLIQFQNNGVVDDSQLPKDRFSAERLKGVDSTLKIQPAKLEDSAVYLCASNPWKTSGRYQETQYFGPGTRLLVL.